The clone carrying this T cell receptor (beta chain) is medium-sized within its sample. Trimming cost V 5 bases and J 7 bases; bases outside gene matches: 4. The germline V gene has CDR1 SEHNR and CDR2 FQNEAQ (reference sequence). The CDR3 runs 13 residues. Relapses following autologous stem cell transplantation were seen in all patients, with brentuximab vedotin exposure varying. The data are from a study of PD-1 blockade in classical Hodgkin lymphoma. The data were produced by immunoSEQ multiplex PCR, yet TCRdb's version contains in-frame clones alone and is incomplete. The table shows tens of thousands of clones, with around 80% occurring only once.

The V gene is TRBV7-9, the J gene TRBJ1-1; 10 bases match TRBD1. This clonotype was obtained from a human donor with classical Hodgkin lymphoma. The sample was peripheral blood mononuclear cells (PBMCs), taken before the second cycle of nivolumab. CDR3 coding DNA: TGTGCCAGCAGCAACCGGGACAGGGGTGAAGCTTTCTTT. It yields the protein CASSNRDRGEAFF.